Listed here is a single TCR beta chain. The record originates from a study of T cell responses to AZD1222 COVID-19 vaccine. Assay used: immunoSEQ multiplex PCR; TCRdb lists only in-frame clones, some missing. The repertoire holds about 120,000 clones, with 70% to 90% as singletons. CDR1 is MNHNY and CDR2 is SVGAGI in the germline V gene (reference sequence). V lost 4 bases to trimming and J lost 5 bases; unmatched junction nucleotides: 6. The length of the CDR3 is 16 residues. This chain connects TRBV6-6 to TRBJ2-5; 14 positions match TRBD2. The clonotype was recovered from an adult who received the AZD1222 COVID-19 vaccine. Sequenced material: peripheral blood, taken 28 days after the second AZD1222 dose. In DNA, the CDR3 is TGTGCCAGCAGTTTCCCGGGACTAGCGGGGGAGGAGACCCAGTACTTC. It encodes CASSFPGLAGEETQYF.